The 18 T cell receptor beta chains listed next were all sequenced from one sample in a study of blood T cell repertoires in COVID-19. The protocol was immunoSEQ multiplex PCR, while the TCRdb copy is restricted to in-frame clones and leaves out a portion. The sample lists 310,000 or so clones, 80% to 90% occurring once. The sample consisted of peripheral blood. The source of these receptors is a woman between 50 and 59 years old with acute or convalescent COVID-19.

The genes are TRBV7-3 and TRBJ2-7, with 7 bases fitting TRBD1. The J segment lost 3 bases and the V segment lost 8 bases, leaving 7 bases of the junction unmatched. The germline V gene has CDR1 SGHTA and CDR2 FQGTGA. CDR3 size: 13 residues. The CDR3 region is CASRTGGVYEQYF. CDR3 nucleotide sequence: TGTGCCAGCCGGACAGGTGGGGTCTACGAGCAGTACTTC.

CDR3 region: CASSKEPGQGNTEAFF. The CDR3, as DNA: TGTGCCAGCAGCAAAGAACCGGGACAGGGGAACACTGAAGCTTTCTTT. This chain links TRBV5-6 with TRBJ1-1; 9 bases fit TRBD1. After removal of 4 bases from V and 1 base from J, the junction contained 8 bases not matched to a gene. The CDR3 runs to 16 residues. Germline CDR1 SGHDT, CDR2 YYEEEE.

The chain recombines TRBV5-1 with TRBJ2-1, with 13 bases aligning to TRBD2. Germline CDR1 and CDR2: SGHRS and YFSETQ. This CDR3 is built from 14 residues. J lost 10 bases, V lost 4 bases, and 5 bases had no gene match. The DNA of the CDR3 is TGCGCCAGCAGCACTAGCGGGGGGGCACAAGAGCAGTTCTTC. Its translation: CASSTSGGAQEQFF.

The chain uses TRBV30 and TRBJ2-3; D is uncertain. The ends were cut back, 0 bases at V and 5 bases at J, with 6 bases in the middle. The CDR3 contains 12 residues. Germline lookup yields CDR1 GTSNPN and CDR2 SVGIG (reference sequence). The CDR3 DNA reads TGTGCCTGGAGTGTACGCGGAGATACGCAGTATTTT. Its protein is CAWSVRGDTQYF.

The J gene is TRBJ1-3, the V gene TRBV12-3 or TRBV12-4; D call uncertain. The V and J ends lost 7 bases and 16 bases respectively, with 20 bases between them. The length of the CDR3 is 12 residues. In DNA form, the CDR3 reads TGTGCCAGCAAAAAAGACACCCGTCTAAGCTATTTT. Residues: CASKKDTRLSYF.

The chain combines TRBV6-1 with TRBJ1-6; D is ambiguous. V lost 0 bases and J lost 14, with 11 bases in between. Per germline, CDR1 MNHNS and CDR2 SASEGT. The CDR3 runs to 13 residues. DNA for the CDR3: TGTGCCAGCAGTGAAGCGGAGGAGGCGACCCTCCACTTT. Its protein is CASSEAEEATLHF.

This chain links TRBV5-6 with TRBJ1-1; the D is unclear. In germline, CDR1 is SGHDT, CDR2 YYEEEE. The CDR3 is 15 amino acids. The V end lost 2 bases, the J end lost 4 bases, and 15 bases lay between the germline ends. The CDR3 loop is CASSLIGSEFTEAFF. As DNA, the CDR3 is TGTGCCAGCAGCTTAATAGGGAGTGAATTCACTGAAGCTTTCTTT.

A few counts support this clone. CDR3 loop: CASSPRLVGDGEQYF. The CDR3 DNA reads TGTGCCAGCAGCCCCCGACTAGTGGGGGACGGCGAGCAGTACTTC. The chain links TRBV7-7 to TRBJ2-7; D possibly corresponds to TRBD2 (6 bases). The CDR3 covers 15 residues. Trimming removed 5 bases at V and 6 bases at J, with 20 bases between. The germline V gene encodes CDR1 SSHAT and CDR2 FNYEAQ (reference sequence).

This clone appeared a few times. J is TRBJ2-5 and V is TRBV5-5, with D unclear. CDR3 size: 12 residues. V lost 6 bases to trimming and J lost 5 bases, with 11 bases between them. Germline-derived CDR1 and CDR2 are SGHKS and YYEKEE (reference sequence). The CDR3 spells CASISSGETQYF. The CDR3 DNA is TGTGCCAGCATCTCATCCGGGGAGACCCAGTACTTC.

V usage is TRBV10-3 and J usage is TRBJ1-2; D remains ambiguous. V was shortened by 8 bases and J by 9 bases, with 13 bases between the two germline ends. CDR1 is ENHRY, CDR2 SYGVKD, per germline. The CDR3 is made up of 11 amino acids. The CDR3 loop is CAIGTDLSYTF. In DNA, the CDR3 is TGTGCCATCGGAACAGATCTAAGCTACACCTTC.

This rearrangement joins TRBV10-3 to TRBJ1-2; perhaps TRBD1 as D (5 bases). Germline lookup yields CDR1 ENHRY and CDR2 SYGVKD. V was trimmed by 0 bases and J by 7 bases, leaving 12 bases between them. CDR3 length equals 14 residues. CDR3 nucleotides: TGTGCCATCAGTGAGTCACGGGGGTTGCGTGGCTACACCTTC. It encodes CAISESRGLRGYTF.

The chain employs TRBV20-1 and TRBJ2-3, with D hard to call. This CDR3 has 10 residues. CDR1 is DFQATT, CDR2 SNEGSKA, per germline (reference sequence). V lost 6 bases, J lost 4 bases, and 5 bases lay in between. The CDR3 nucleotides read TGCAGTGCCCAGGCAGATACGCAGTATTTT. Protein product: CSAQADTQYF.

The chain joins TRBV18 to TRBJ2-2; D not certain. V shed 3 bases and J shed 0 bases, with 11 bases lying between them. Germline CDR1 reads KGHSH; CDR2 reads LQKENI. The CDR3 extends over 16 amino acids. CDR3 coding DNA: TGTGCCAGCTCACCCCCGGTCCGATCGAACACCGGGGAGCTGTTTTTT. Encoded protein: CASSPPVRSNTGELFF.

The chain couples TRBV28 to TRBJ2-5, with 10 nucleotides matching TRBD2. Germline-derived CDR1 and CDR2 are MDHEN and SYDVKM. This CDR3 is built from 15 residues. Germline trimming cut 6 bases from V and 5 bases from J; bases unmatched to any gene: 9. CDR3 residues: CASRDSGGAGETQYF. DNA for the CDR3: TGTGCCAGCAGAGACAGCGGGGGGGCCGGGGAGACCCAGTACTTC. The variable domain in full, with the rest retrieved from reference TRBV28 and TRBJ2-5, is DVKVTQSSRYLVKRTGEKVFLECVQDMDHENMFWYRQDPGLGLRLIYFSYDVKMKEKGDIPEGYSVSREKKERFSLILESASTNQTSMYLCASRDSGGAGETQYFGPGTRLLVL.

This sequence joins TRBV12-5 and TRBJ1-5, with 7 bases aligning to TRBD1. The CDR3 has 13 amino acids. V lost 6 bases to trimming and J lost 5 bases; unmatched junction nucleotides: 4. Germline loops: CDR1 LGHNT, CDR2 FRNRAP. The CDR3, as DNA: TGTGCTAGTGGGGTCGGACAGGATCAGCCCCAGCATTTT. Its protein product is CASGVGQDQPQHF.

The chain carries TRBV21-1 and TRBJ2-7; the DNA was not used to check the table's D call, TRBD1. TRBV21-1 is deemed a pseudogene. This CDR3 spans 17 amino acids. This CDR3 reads CASSKADPGQGSYEQYV. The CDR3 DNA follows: TGTGCCAGCAGCAAAGCGGATCCGGGACAGGGTTCCTACGAGCAGTACGTC.

The DNA for the CDR3 is TGTGCCAGCAGTTTATCTAGGGAGGCGCGGTACAATGAGCAGTTCTTC. Amino acids: CASSLSREARYNEQFF. The rearrangement joins TRBV6-6 to TRBJ2-1; perhaps TRBD2 as D (6 bases). The CDR3 loop spans 16 amino acids. Germline CDR1 MNHNY, CDR2 SVGAGI (reference sequence). Trimming took 4 bases from V and 4 from J, leaving 17 bases between them.

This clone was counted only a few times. CDR3 region: CASSIDRAHGYTF. The CDR3 region has the DNA TGTGCCAGCAGCATCGACAGGGCTCATGGCTACACCTTC. The gene calls are TRBV5-4 and TRBJ1-2; 7 bases align to TRBD1. Per germline, CDR1 SGHNT and CDR2 YYREEE (reference sequence). The CDR3 runs to 13 residues. V lost 4 bases to trimming and J lost 6 bases; unmatched junction nucleotides: 6.